This T cell receptor (beta chain) was captured in a study of T cells in Graves' hyperthyroidism and ophthalmopathy. Study-level results: Researchers found most expanded thyroid clonotypes above 0.001 in blood as well. The model's output predicted ophthalmopathy at a median of about 6.5 months prior to onset.

Using RNA transcripts as the source, TCR beta CDR3 regions were amplified. The TCR CDR3 was amplified in a first-round RT-PCR using the HTBI primer set. TCRdb re-called the multiplex PCR reads through MiXCR, storing one row per CDR3 protein. Here the sample spans approximately 500,000 distinct CDR3 sequences, about 43% being singletons. With 6 bases removed from V and 4 bases from J, the gap between germline ends came to 12 bases. CDR1 and CDR2 from the germline V gene are MNHNS and SASEGT. The CDR3 length is 14 residues. This clonotype has a count of ten or more. No antigen is known for it. The study defined stable Graves' hyperthyroidism as no ophthalmopathy progression within 18 months. Patients were excluded for uncontrolled infection, other autoimmune disease, pregnancy or lactation.

The sample comprised peripheral blood or thyroid tissue (not recorded which). The clonotype was recovered from a woman between 18 and 30 years old with Graves' hyperthyroidism. V usage is TRBV6-1 and J usage is TRBJ1-4, with D perhaps TRBD1 (6 bases). The CDR3 protein is CASSKDRNNEKLFF. DNA of the CDR3: TGTGCCAGCAGCAAAGACAGGAATAATGAAAAACTGTTTTTT.